This T cell receptor (beta chain) was documented in a study of identical twins. As concerns this clonotype: Its antigen is not known.

The authors used template switching to add a universal primer site and gave cDNA unique molecular identifiers. MiXCR, applied by TCRdb to the 5' RACE reads, yields one record per CDR3 protein. The repertoire holds 350,000 to 400,000 distinct CDR3 sequences, with about 10% as singletons. Study-level points and caveats: Memory repertoires lacked the insertion deficit that abundant cord blood beta clonotypes showed. In zero-insertion analyses, partial confounding could arise from invariant MAIT and iNKT cells.

The CDR3 consists of 13 residues. The V end lost 4 bases, the J end lost 4 bases, and 7 bases lay between the germline ends. From germline, CDR1 is SGHTA and CDR2 FQGNSA. J is TRBJ2-2 and V is TRBV7-2, with D uncertain. The TCR sequence derives from a woman between 50 and 59 years old in good health. The sample taken for sequencing was naive T cells sorted from blood. CDR3 region: CASSSLSTGELFF. The CDR3 DNA follows: TGTGCCAGCAGCTCTTTATCCACCGGGGAGCTGTTTTTT.